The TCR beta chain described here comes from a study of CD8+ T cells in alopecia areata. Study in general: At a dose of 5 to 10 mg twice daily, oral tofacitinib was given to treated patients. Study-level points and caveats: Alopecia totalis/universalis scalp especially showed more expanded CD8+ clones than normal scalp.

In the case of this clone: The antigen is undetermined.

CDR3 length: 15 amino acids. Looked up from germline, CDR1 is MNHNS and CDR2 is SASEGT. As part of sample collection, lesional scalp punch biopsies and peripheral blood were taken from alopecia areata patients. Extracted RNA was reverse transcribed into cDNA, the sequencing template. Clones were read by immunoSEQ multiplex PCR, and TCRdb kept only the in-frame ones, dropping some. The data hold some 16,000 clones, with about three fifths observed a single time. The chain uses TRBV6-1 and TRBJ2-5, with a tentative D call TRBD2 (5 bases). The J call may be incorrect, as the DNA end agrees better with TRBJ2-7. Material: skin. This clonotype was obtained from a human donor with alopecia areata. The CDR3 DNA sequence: TGTGCCAGCAGTGAAATACGGACTCTCCCCTACGAGCAGTACTTC. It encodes CASSEIRTLPYEQYF.